This TCR beta chain was observed in a study of tumor-infiltrating lymphocytes in oesophageal squamous cell carcinoma. MiXCR was run by TCRdb on the PCR reads, yielding one entry per CDR3 protein. The sample gives tens of thousands of distinct CDR3 sequences, around 40% of which show up once; under 30% is in the top ten. Germline values: CDR1 SGHVS, CDR2 FQNEAQ. The CDR3 sequence is 17 residues long. The chain combines TRBV7-8 with TRBJ2-4, with D tentatively TRBD1 (7 bases). The DNA end is more similar to TRBJ2-5, so the J call may be wrong. The sequenced sample was esophageal tumor tissue. The receptor comes from a male donor with esophageal squamous cell carcinoma. The CDR3 nucleotides are TGTGCCAGCAGCTTAGGGGCAGGGGGGAGATATGGAGAGACCCAGTACTTC. This encodes CASSLGAGGRYGETQYF.